The source of this T cell receptor (beta chain) is a study of a mutant IDH1 vaccine in newly diagnosed glioma. Study in general: Vaccine administration was initiated 4-6 weeks following radiotherapy alone, or with temozolomide cycles. The treated population exhibited a male proportion of around 62%, a female proportion of about 38%, and a mean age of roughly 41 years. Before enrollment, patients got radiotherapy alone, temozolomide alone, or mostly the combination. Whole-study findings and limits: Altogether, almost 95% of patients exhibited vaccine-induced immune responses.

Time point meaning: week 5, during vaccination. Doses consisted of 300 ug of mutant IDH1 20-mer peptide each, paired with topical imiquimod. With respect to this clone: What it binds is not known.

Trimming at V came to 3 bases and at J to 4 bases, leaving 9 bases not matched to a gene. Per the germline V gene, CDR1 is ENHRY and CDR2 is SYGVKD. This CDR3 spans 17 amino acids. Profiling relied on immunoSEQ multiplex PCR, and the TCRdb table lists in-frame clones only, not all of them. This table holds some 51,000 clones, roughly 78% found once. The sequences come from PBMCs, collected from a glioma patient whose treatment included an IDH1 peptide vaccine. The TCR was taken from a man in his fifties or sixties with glioma. V gene TRBV10-3 combines with J gene TRBJ2-3; 11 positions match TRBD1. The CDR3 sequence: CAISESRRGQGADTQYF. The CDR3 DNA reads as TGTGCCATCAGTGAATCTCGACGGGGACAGGGGGCAGATACGCAGTATTTT.